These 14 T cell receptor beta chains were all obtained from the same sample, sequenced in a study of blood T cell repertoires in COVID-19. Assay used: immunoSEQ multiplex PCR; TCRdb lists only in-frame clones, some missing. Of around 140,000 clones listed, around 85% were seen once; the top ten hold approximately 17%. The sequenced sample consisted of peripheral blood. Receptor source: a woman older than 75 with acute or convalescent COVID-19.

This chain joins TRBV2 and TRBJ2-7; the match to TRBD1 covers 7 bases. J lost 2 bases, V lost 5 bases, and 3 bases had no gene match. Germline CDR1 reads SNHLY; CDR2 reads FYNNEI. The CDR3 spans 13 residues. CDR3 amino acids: CASSRGQAYEQYF. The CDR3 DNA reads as TGTGCCAGCAGTAGAGGACAGGCCTACGAGCAGTACTTC.

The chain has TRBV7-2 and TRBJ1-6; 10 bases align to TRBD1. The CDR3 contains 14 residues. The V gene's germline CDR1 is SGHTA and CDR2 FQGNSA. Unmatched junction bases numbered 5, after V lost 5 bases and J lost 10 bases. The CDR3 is CASSMGQGNSPLHF. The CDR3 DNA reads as TGTGCCAGCAGCATGGGACAGGGGAACTCACCCCTCCACTTT.

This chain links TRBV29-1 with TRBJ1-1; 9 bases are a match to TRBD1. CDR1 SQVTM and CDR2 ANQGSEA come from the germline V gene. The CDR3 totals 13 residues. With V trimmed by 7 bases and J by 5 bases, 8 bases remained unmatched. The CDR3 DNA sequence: TGCAGCGCGGCCGGGACAGGGAAGACTGAAGCTTTCTTT. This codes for CSAAGTGKTEAFF. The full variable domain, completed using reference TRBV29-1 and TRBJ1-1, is SAVISQKPSRDICQRGTSLTIQCQVDSQVTMMFWYRQQPGQSLTLIATANQGSEATYESGFVIDKFPISRPNLTFSTLTVSNMSPEDSSIYLCSAAGTGKTEAFFGQGTRLTVV.

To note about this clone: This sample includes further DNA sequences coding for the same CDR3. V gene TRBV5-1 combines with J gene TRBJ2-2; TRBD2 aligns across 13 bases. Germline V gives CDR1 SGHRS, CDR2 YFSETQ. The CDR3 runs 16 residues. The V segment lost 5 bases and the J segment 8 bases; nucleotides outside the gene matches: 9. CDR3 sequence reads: CASSWGLAGTLGELFF. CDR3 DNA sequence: TGCGCCAGCAGTTGGGGACTAGCGGGGACCTTGGGGGAGCTGTTTTTT.

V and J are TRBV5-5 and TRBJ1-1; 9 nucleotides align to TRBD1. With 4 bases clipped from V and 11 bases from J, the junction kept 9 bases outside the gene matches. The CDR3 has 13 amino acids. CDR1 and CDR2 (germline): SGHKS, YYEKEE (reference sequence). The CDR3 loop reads CASSKWTGEGAFF. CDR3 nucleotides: TGTGCCAGCAGCAAATGGACAGGGGAGGGGGCTTTCTTT.

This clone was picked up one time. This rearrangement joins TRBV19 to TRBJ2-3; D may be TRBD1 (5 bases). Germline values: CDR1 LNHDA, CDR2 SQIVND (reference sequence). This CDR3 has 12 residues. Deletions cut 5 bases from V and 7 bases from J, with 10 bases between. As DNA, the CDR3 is TGTGCCAGTAGTCCTGCAGGGTATACGCAGTATTTT. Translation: CASSPAGYTQYF.

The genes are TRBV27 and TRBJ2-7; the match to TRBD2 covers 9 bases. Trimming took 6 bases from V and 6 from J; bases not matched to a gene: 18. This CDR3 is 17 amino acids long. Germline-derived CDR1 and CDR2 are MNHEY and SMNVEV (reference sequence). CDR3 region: CASSPRGVTSGRIEQYF. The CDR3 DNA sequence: TGTGCCAGCAGCCCAAGGGGGGTGACCAGCGGGAGGATCGAGCAGTACTTC.

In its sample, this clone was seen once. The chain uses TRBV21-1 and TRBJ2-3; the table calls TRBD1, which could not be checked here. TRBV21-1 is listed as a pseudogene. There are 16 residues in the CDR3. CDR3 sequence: CASSKRQETSTDTQYF. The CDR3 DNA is TGTGCCAGCAGCAAAAGACAGGAAACTAGCACAGATACGCAGTATTTT.

CDR3 protein: CASSLGRSGSNTEAFF. DNA for the CDR3: TGCGCCAGCAGCTTGGGAAGGAGCGGCTCGAACACTGAAGCTTTCTTT. The chain carries TRBV5-1 and TRBJ1-1; D ambiguous. CDR3 length: 16 amino acids. The germline V and J ends were trimmed by 0 bases and 1 base, with 13 bases remaining between them. Looked up from germline, CDR1 is SGHRS and CDR2 is YFSETQ.

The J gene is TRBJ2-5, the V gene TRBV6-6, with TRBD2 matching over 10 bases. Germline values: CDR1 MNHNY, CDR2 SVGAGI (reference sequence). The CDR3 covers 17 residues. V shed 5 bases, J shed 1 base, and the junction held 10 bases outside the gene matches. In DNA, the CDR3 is TGTGCCAGCAGTCCCCCCCGGCTAGCGGGGGCCCAAGAGACCCAGTACTTC. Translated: CASSPPRLAGAQETQYF.

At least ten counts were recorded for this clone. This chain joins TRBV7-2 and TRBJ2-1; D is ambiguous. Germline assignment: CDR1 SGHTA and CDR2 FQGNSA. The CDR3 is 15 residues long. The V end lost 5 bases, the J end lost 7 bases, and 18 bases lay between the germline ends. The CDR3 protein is CASSPSVVFRNEQFF. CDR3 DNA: TGTGCCAGCAGCCCTTCGGTTGTTTTTCGGAATGAGCAGTTCTTC. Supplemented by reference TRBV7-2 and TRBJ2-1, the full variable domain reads GAGVSQSPSNKVTEKGKDVELRCDPISGHTALYWYRQSLGQGLEFLIYFQGNSAPDKSGLPSDRFSAERTGGSVSTLTIQRTQQEDSAVYLCASSPSVVFRNEQFFGPGTRLTVL.

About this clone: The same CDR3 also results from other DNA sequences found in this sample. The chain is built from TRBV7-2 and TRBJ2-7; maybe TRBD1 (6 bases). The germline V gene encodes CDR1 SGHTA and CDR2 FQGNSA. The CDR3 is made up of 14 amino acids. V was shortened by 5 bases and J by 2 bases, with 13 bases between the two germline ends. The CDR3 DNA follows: TGTGCCAGCAGCCGGGGACAAGTACCCTACGAGCAGTACTTC. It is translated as CASSRGQVPYEQYF.

CDR3 region: CAWSGGGIGDQPQHF. The CDR3 nucleotides are TGTGCCTGGAGTGGAGGGGGCATCGGTGATCAGCCCCAGCATTTT. The chain recombines TRBV30 with TRBJ1-5; 7 bases map to TRBD1. Germline V CDR1 and CDR2: GTSNPN, SVGIG (reference sequence). The trim removed 1 base at V and 5 bases at J, leaving 8 bases unmatched. The CDR3 is 15 residues long. Full variable domain (outside the CDR3, taken from reference TRBV30 and TRBJ1-5): SQTIHQWPATLVQPVGSPLSLECTVEGTSNPNLYWYRQAAGRGLQLLFYSVGIGQISSEVPQNLSASRPQDRQFILSSKKLLLSDSGFYLCAWSGGGIGDQPQHFGDGTRLSIL.

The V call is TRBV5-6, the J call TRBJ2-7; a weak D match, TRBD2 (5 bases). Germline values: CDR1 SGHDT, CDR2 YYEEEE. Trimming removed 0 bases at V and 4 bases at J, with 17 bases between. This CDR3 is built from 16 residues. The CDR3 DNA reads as TGTGCCAGCAGCTTGGCTGGCGGGTCCCTTCTTTACGAGCAGTACTTC. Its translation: CASSLAGGSLLYEQYF.